This TCR beta chain derives from a study of blood T cell repertoires in COVID-19. Looking at the study overall: T cells, B-cell-depleted T cells, or PBMCs provided the cDNA or gDNA that served as material.

Generated by immunoSEQ multiplex PCR, the TCRdb table keeps only in-frame clones and is missing some. The sample has 110,000 to 150,000 clones, around 84% seen once. CDR1 and CDR2 (germline): GTSNPN, SVGIG (reference sequence). The CDR3 loop spans 16 amino acids. V lost 4 bases to trimming and J lost 1 base; unmatched junction nucleotides: 7. The chain carries TRBV30 and TRBJ1-3, with 10 bases lining up with TRBD1. What was sequenced was peripheral blood. This sequence originates from a man aged 60 to 69 with active or convalescent COVID-19. This CDR3 is CAWNHRDRGSGNTIYF. The CDR3 DNA reads as TGTGCCTGGAACCACCGGGACAGGGGTTCTGGAAACACCATATATTTT. The full variable domain, in which reference TRBV30 and TRBJ1-3 provide the parts outside the CDR3, is SQTIHQWPATLVQPVGSPLSLECTVEGTSNPNLYWYRQAAGRGLQLLFYSVGIGQISSEVPQNLSASRPQDRQFILSSKKLLLSDSGFYLCAWNHRDRGSGNTIYFGEGSWLTVV.